One sample yielded the 2 T cell receptor beta chains listed below, sequenced in a study of vaccination effects on CD4 cells after COVID-19. No antigens are known for them. The ViraFEST assay expanded antigen-specific CD4+ T cells with viral peptide pools before sequencing. Following culture for about ten days, CD4+ T cells were isolated. It was two doses of either the BNT162b2 or mRNA-1273 vaccine that participants received. Assay: immunoSEQ multiplex PCR; the TCRdb copy retains only in-frame clones and omits some. The data hold around 32,000 clones, with less than 80% observed a single time. This material consisted of CD4+ T cells from PBMCs cultured with SARS-CoV-2 spike peptides, taken after COVID-19 vaccination. The origin of the receptors is a human donor who received a COVID-19 vaccine.

The chain uses TRBV12-3 or TRBV12-4 and TRBJ1-1; D is unresolved. This CDR3 contains 13 residues. Trimming removed 4 bases at V and 3 bases at J, with 9 bases between. The CDR3 nucleotides are TGTGCCAGCAGTTATGCACAAGACACTGAAGCTTTCTTT. Translated, it gives CASSYAQDTEAFF.

The chain combines TRBV15 with TRBJ2-2; 10 positions agree with TRBD2. Germline CDR1 reads LNHNV; CDR2 reads YYDKDF (reference sequence). CDR3 length: 18 residues. With V trimmed by 0 bases and J by 4 bases, 8 bases remained unmatched. This chain's CDR3 is CATSRDQGLAGVTGELFF. DNA of the CDR3: TGTGCCACCAGCAGAGATCAGGGGCTAGCGGGGGTCACCGGGGAGCTGTTTTTT.